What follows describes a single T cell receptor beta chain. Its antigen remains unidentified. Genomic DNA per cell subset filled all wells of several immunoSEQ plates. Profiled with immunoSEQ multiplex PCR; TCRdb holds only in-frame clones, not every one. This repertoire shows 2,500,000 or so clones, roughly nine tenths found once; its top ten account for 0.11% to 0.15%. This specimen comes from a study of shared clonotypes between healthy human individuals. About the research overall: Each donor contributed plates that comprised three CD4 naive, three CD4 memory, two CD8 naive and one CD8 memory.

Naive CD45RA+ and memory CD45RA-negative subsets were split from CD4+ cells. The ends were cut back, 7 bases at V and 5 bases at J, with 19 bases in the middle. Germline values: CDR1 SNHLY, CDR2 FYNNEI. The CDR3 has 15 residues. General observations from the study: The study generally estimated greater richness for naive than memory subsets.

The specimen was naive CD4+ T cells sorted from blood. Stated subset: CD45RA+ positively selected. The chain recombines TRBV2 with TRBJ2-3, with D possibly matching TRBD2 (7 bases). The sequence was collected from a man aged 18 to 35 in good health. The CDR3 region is CASTNGGRGGDTQYF. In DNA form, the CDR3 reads TGTGCCAGCACCAACGGGGGGCGCGGGGGAGATACGCAGTATTTT.